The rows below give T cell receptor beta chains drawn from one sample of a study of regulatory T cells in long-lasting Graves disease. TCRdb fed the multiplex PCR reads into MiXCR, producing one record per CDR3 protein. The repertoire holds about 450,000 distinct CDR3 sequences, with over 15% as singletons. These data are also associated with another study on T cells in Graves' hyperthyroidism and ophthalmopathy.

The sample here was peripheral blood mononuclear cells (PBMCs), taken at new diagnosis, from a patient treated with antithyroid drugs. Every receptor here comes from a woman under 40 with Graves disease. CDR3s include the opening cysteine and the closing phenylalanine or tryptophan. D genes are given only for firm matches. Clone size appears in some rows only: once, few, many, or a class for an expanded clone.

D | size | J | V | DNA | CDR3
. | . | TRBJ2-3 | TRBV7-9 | TGTGCCAGCAGCGGACGTCTAGTGATCCCCGCAGATACGCAGTATTTT | CASSGRLVIPADTQYF
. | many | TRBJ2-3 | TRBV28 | TGTGCCAGCATGGTCCAGGGGAAAACAGATACGCAGTATTTT | CASMVQGKTDTQYF
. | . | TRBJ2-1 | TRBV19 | TGTGCCAGTAGTGACCGGGGGCCGCGCGTCTTC | CASSDRGPRVF
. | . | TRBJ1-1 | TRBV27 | TGTGCCAGCAGTTTCGGCAGGGCGTCTTTCTTT | CASSFGRASFF
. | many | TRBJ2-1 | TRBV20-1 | TGCAGTGCTACAAAGAGGGCCCAACCCTACAATGAGCAGTTCTTC | CSATKRAQPYNEQFF
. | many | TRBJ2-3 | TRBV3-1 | TGTGCCAGCAGCCACCTAATGGCCCAAGGTGGAGATACGCAGTATTTT | CASSHLMAQGGDTQYF
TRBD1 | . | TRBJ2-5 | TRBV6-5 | TGTGCCAGCAGTTACGATAGTATACAGGGGGCGCGAGAGACCCAGTACTTC | CASSYDSIQGARETQYF
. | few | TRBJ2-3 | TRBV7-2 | TGTGCCAGCAGCTTAGCGCTGGCGGACGGAGCAGATACGCAGTATTTT | CASSLALADGADTQYF
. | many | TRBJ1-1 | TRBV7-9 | TGTGCCAGCATCCTGGGAGCGAACACTGAAGCTTTCTTT | CASILGANTEAFF
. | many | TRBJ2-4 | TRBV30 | TGTGCCTGGAGTCTACCGGGCCTGGCCAAAAACATTCAGTACTTC | CAWSLPGLAKNIQYF
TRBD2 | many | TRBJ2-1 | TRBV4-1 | TGCGCCAGCAGCCAAATCCCCTTCACTAGCGGTAGCTCCTACAATGAGCAGTTCTTC | CASSQIPFTSGSSYNEQFF
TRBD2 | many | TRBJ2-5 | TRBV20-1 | TGCAGTGCTTGGGGGGGACAAGAGACCCAGTACTTC | CSAWGGQETQYF
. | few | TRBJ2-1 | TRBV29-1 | TGCAGCGGTGGCATTCGTGCGAACAATGAGCAGTTCTTC | CSGGIRANNEQFF
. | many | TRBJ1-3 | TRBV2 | TGTGCCAGCAGTGAAGTCCGGACGGAAGGAAACACCATATATTTT | CASSEVRTEGNTIYF
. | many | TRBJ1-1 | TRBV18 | TGTGCCAGCAGCGGACAAAGGAACACTGAAGCTTTCTTT | CASSGQRNTEAFF
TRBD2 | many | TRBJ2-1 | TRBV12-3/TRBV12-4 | TGTGCCAGCAGTTCTAGCGGGAGTAACAATGAGCAGTTCTTC | CASSSSGSNNEQFF
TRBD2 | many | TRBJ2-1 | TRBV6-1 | TGTGCCAGCAGTGCGGGAGGGGGTTACAATGAGCAGTTCTTC | CASSAGGGYNEQFF
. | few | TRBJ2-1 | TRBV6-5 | TGTGCCAGCAGTTACGGAGGGGCTGGCAATGAGCAGTTCTTC | CASSYGGAGNEQFF
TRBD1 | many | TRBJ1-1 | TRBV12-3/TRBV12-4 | TGTGCCAGCAGTCCCTCCAGGGGGCGGACTGAAGCTTTCTTT | CASSPSRGRTEAFF
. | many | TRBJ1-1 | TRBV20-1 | TGCAGTGCTAGATCACAGTACACTGAAGCTTTCTTT | CSARSQYTEAFF
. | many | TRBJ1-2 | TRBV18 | TGTGCCAGCTCACCACCGGGTTTTCAGACCTACACCTTC | CASSPPGFQTYTF
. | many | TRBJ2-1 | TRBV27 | TGTGCCAGCAGTTTATCTCAGGGGCCGCCAGGCAATGAGCAGTTCTTC | CASSLSQGPPGNEQFF
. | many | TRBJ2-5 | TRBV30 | TGTGCCTGGAAGGGGGGGGCAGAGACCCAGTACTTC | CAWKGGAETQYF
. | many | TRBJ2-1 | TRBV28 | TGTGCCAGCAGTCAGCCCAGGGAATCCTACAATGAGCAGTTCTTC | CASSQPRESYNEQFF
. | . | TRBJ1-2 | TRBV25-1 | TGTGCCAGCAGTACCCTACAGGGAGATGGCTACACCTTC | CASSTLQGDGYTF
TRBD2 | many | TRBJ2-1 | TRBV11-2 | TGTGCCAGCAGCTTAGGCCCCCAAAACCCTAGCGGGAGTAGGTATGAGCAGTTCTTC | CASSLGPQNPSGSRYEQFF
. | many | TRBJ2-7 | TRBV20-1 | TGCAGTGCTATCCAGGACATAACCTACGAGCAGTACTTC | CSAIQDITYEQYF
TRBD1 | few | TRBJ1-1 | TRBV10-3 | TGTGCCATCAGACGGACAGGGGACATGAACACTGAAGCTTTCTTT | CAIRRTGDMNTEAFF
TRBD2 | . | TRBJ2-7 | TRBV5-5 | TGTGCCAGCCAGCTGGGGGGGGAGCAGTACTTC | CASQLGGEQYF
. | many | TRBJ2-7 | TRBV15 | TGTGCCACCAGCAGAGATCTGGGGGTTCCTCTATACGAGCAGTACTTC | CATSRDLGVPLYEQYF
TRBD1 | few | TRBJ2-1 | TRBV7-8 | TGTGCCAGCAGCCGGACAGGGCCCGCCTCACGGGACGATGGGCAGTTCTTC | CASSRTGPASRDDGQFF
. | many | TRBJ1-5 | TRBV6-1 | TGTGCCAGCAGTCGACTCCGGGACGCAGATCAGCCCCAGCATTTT | CASSRLRDADQPQHF